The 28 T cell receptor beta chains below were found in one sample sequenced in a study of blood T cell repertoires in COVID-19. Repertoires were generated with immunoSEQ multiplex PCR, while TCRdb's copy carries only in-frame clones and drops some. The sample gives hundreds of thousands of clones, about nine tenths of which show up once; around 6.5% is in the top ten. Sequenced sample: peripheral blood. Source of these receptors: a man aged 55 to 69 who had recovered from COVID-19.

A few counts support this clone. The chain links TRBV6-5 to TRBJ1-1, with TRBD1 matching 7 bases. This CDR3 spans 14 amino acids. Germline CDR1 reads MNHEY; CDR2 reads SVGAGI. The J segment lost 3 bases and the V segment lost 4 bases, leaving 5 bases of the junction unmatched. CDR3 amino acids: CASSSTTGHTEAFF. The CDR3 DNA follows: TGTGCCAGCAGTTCGACGACAGGGCACACTGAAGCTTTCTTT.

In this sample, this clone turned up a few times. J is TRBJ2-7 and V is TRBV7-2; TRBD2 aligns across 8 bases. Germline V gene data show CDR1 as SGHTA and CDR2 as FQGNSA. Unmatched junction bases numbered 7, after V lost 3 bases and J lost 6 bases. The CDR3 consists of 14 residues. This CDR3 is CASSLLGGRFEQYF. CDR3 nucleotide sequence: TGTGCCAGCAGCTTGCTCGGCGGGAGGTTCGAGCAGTACTTC.

CDR3 DNA sequence: TGTGCCAGCAGCCAGCGGGGAGTTTCGAACACCGGGGAGCTGTTTTTT. Residues: CASSQRGVSNTGELFF. The chain links TRBV11-2 to TRBJ2-2, with TRBD2 matching 7 bases. J lost 0 bases, V lost 5 bases, and 6 bases had no gene match. Germline-derived CDR1 and CDR2 are SGHAT and FQNNGV. The CDR3 runs to 16 residues.

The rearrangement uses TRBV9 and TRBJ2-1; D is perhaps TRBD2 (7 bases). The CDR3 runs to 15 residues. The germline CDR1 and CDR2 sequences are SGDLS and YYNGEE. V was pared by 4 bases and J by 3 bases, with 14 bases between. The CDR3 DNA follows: TGTGCCAGCAGCCCCCGGGGGGACAACTACAATGAGCAGTTCTTC. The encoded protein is CASSPRGDNYNEQFF.

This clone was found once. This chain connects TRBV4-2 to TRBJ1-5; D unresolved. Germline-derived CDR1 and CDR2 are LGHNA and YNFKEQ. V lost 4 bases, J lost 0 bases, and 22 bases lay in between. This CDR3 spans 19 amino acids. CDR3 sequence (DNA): TGTGCCAGCAGCCCACAGACAAAGGACTCCGCTTATAGCAATCAGCCCCAGCATTTT. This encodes CASSPQTKDSAYSNQPQHF.

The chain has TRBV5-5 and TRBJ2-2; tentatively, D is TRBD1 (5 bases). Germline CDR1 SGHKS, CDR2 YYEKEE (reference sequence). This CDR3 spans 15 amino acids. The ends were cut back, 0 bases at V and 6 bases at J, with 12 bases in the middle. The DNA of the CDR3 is TGTGCCAGCAGCTTGGTTCAGGGAAGGGCCGGGGAGCTGTTTTTT. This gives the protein CASSLVQGRAGELFF.

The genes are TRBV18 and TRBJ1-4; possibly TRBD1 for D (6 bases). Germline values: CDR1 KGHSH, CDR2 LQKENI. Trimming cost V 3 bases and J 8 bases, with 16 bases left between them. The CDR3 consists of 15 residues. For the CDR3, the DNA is TGTGCCAGCTCACCGCCCGGACTTCAGGGGGAAAAACTGTTTTTT. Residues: CASSPPGLQGEKLFF.

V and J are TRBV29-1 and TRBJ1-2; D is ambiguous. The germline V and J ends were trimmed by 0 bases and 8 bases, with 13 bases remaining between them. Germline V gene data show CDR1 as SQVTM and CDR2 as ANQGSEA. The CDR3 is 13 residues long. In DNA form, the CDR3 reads TGCAGCGTTGAAGATCTAGGAAATAAAGGCTACACCTTC. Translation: CSVEDLGNKGYTF.

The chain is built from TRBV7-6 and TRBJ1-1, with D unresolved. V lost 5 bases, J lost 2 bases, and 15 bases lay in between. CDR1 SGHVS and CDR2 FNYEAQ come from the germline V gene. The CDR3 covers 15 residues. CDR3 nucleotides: TGTGCCAGCAGCCCTGCCGTAGCCGCTAACACTGAAGCTTTCTTT. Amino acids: CASSPAVAANTEAFF.

CDR3 protein: CASSSRQMNTEAFF. Here the CDR3 DNA reads TGTGCCAGCAGCTCCCGACAGATGAACACTGAAGCTTTCTTT. This chain joins TRBV5-4 and TRBJ1-1; weak D call: TRBD1 (5 bases). Germline CDR1 is SGHNT and CDR2 is YYREEE (reference sequence). The length of the CDR3 is 14 residues. The V end was cut by 3 bases, the J end by 0 bases, with 9 bases between.

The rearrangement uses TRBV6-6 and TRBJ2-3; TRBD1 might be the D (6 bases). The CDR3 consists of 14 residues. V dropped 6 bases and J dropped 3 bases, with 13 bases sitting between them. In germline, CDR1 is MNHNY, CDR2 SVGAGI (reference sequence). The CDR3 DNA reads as TGTGCCAGCAGCCCCGGGACATATACAGATACGCAGTATTTT. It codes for CASSPGTYTDTQYF.

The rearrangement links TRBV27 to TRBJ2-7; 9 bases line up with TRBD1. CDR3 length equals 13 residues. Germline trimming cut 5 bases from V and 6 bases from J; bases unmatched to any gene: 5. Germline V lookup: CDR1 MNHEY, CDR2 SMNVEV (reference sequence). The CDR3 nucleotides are TGTGCCAGCAGTCGCGACAGGGGGAGCGAGCAGTACTTC. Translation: CASSRDRGSEQYF.

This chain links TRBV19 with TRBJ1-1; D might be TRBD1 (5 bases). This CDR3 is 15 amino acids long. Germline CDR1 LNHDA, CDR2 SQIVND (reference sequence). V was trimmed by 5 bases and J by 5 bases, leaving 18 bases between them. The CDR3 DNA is TGTGCCAGTAGTCCCTCCCTCCGCCGGGGGACTGAAGCTTTCTTT. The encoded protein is CASSPSLRRGTEAFF.

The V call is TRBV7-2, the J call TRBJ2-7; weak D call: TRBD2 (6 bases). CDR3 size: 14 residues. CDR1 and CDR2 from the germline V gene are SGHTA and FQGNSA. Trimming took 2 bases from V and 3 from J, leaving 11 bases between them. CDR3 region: CASSLQGLNYEQYF. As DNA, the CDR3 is TGTGCCAGCAGCTTACAGGGACTCAACTACGAGCAGTACTTC.

This CDR3 is CASRGGGHGWRTNEKLFF. The DNA of the CDR3 is TGTGCCAGCAGAGGGGGGGGGCATGGTTGGAGAACTAATGAAAAACTGTTTTTT. V usage is TRBV28 and J usage is TRBJ1-4; maybe TRBD1 (6 bases). The V end was cut by 6 bases, the J end by 1 base, with 21 bases between. The length of the CDR3 is 18 residues. From germline, CDR1 is MDHEN and CDR2 SYDVKM.

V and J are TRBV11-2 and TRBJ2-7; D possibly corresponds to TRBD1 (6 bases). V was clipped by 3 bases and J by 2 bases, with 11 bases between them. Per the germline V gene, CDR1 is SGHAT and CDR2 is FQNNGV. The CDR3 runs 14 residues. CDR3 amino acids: CASSFDRIAYEQYF. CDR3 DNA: TGTGCCAGCAGCTTCGACAGGATCGCCTACGAGCAGTACTTC.

The CDR3 coding sequence is TGTGCCAGCAGCCAAGATCGGGCGGGTACGCAGTATTTT. This encodes CASSQDRAGTQYF. V usage is TRBV3-1 (or the pseudogene TRBV3-2) and J usage is TRBJ2-3, with D perhaps TRBD2 (5 bases). The CDR3 sequence is 13 residues long. From germline, CDR1 is LGHDT and CDR2 YNNKEL (reference sequence). V lost 0 bases and J lost 8, with 9 bases in between.

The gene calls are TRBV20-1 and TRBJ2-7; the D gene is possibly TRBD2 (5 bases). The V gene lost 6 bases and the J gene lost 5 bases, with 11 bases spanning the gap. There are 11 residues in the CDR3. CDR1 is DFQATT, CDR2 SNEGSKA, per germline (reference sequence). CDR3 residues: CSAGKTHEQYF. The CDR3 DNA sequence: TGCAGTGCCGGGAAGACACACGAGCAGTACTTC.

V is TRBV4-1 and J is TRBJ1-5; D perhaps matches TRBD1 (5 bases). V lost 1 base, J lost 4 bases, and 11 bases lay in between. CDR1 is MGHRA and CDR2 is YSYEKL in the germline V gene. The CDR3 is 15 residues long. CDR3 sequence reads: CASSQAGPANQPQHF. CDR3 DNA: TGCGCCAGCAGCCAAGCAGGGCCGGCGAATCAGCCCCAGCATTTT.

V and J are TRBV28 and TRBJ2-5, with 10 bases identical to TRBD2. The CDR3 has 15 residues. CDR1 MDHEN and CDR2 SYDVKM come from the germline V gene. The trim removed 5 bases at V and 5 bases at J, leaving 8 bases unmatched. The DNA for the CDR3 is TGTGCCAGCAGTCAACAGCGGGGGGGCAGGGAGACCCAGTACTTC. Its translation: CASSQQRGGRETQYF.

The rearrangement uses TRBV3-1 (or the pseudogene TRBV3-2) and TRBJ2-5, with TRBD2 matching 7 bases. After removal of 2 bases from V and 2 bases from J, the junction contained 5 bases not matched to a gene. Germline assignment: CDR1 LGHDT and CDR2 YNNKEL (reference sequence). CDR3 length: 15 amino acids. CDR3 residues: CASSQPLAAQETQYF. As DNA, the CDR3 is TGTGCCAGCAGCCAACCCCTAGCGGCACAAGAGACCCAGTACTTC.

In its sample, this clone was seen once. CDR3 sequence reads: CASSSRSGTGAGANVLTF. CDR3 nucleotides: TGTGCCAGCAGCTCGAGGTCGGGGACAGGAGCTGGGGCCAACGTCCTGACTTTC. The J gene is TRBJ2-6, the V gene TRBV7-3; 8 bases agree with TRBD1. The germline gives CDR1 SGHTA, CDR2 FQGTGA. V lost 4 bases, J lost 2 bases, and 10 bases stayed unmatched. The CDR3 has 18 residues.

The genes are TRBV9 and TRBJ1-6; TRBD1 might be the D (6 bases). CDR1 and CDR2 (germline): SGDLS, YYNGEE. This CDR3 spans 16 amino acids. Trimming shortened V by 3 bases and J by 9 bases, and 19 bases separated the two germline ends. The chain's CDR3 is CASSAQPGQSASPLHF. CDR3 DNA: TGTGCCAGCAGCGCCCAACCCGGACAGTCAGCTTCACCCCTCCACTTT.

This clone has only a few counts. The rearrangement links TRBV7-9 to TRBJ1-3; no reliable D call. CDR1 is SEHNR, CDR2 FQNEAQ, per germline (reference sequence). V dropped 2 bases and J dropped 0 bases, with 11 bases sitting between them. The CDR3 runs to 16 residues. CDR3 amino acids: CASSLSTGSSGNTIYF. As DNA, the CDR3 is TGTGCCAGCAGCTTATCGACGGGGAGCTCTGGAAACACCATATATTTT.

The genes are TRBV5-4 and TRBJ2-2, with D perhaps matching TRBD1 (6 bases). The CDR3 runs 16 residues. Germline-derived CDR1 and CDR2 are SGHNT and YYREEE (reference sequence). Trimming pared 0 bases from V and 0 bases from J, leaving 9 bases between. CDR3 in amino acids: CASSLAHRANTGELFF. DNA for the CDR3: TGTGCCAGCAGCTTGGCCCACAGGGCGAACACCGGGGAGCTGTTTTTT.

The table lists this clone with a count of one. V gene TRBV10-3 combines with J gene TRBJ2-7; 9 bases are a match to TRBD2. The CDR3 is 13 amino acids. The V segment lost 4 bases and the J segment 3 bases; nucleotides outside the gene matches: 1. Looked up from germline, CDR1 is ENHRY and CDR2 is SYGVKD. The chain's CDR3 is CAISVSGSYEQYF. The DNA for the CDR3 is TGTGCCATCAGTGTTAGCGGGAGCTACGAGCAGTACTTC.

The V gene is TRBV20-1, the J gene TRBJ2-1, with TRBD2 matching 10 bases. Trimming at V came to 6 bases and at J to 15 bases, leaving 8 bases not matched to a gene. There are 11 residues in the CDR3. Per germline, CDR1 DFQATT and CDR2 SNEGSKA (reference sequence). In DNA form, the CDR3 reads TGCAGTGCGAGGAGCGGGGGGGTCTGGTTCTTC. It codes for CSARSGGVWFF.

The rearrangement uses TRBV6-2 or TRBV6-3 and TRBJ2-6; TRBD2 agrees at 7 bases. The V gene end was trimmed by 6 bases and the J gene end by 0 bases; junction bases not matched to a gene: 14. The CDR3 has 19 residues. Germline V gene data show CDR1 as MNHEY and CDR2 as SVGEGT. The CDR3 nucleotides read TGTGCCAGCAGCCCTAGCGGTGGAGCCGGATTCTCTGGGGCCAACGTCCTGACTTTC. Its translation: CASSPSGGAGFSGANVLTF.